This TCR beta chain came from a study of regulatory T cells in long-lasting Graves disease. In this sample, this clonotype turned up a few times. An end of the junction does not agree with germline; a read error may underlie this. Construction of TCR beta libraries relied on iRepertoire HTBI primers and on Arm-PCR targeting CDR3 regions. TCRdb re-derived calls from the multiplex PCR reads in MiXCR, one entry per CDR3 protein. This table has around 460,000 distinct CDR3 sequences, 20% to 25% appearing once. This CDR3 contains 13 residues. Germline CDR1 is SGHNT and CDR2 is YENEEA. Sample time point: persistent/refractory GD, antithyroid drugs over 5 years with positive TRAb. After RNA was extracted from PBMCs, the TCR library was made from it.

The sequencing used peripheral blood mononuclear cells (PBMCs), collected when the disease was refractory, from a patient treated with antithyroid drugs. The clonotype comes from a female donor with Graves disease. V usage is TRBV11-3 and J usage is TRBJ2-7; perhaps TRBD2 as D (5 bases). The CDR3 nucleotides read TGCGCCAGCAGCATAGAACGGGGTCGCGAGCAGTACTTC. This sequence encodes CASSIERGREQYF.